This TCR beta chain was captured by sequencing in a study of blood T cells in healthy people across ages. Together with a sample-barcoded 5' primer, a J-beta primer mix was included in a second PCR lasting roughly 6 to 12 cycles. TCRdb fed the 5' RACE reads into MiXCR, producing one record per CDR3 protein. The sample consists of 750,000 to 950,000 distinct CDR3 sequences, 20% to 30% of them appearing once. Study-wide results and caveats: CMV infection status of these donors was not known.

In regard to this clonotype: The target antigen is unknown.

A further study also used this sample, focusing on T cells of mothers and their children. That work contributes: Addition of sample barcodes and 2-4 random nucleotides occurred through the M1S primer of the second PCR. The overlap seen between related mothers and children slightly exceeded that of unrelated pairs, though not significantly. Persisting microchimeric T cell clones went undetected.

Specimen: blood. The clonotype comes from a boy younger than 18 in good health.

The CDR3: CSASRDGSNYGYTF. The CDR3 DNA reads as TGCAGTGCTAGTCGGGACGGTTCTAACTATGGCTACACCTTC. The J gene is TRBJ1-2, the V gene TRBV20-1, with TRBD1 as a possible D gene (5 bases). The CDR3 length is 14 residues. Germline CDR1 DFQATT, CDR2 SNEGSKA (reference sequence). Trimming removed 3 bases at V and 0 bases at J, with 11 bases between.